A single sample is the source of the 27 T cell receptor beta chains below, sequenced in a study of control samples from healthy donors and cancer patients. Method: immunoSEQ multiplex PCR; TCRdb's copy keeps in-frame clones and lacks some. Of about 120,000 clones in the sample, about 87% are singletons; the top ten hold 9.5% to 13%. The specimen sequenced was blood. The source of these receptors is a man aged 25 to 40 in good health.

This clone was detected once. The CDR3 reads CASSQDLDRSSYNSPLHF. For the CDR3, the DNA is TGTGCCAGCAGCCAAGATCTTGACAGAAGCTCCTATAATTCACCCCTCCACTTT. The chain has TRBV3-1 (or the pseudogene TRBV3-2) and TRBJ1-6; D is perhaps TRBD1 (5 bases). Trimming pared 0 bases from V and 0 bases from J, leaving 12 bases between. There are 18 residues in the CDR3. Germline CDR1 is LGHDT and CDR2 is YNNKEL (reference sequence).

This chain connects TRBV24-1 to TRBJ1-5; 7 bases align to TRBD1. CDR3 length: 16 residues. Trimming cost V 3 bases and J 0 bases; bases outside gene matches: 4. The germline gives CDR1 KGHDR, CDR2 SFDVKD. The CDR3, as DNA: TGTGCCACCAGTGATCCGGGACAGAATAGCAATCAGCCCCAGCATTTT. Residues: CATSDPGQNSNQPQHF.

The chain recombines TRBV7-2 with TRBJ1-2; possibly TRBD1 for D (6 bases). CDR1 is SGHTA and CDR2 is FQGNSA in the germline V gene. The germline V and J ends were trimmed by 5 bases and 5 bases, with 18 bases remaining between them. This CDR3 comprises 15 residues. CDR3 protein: CASSRETGRRYGYTF. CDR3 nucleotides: TGTGCCAGCAGCCGTGAAACAGGGCGGCGGTATGGCTACACCTTC.

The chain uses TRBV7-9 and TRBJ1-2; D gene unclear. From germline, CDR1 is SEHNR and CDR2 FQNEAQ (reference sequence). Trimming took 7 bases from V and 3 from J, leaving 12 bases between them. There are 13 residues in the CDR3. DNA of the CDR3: TGTGCCAGCACCCCAGACACTCACTATGGCTACACCTTC. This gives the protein CASTPDTHYGYTF.

The CDR3 DNA is TGTGCCAGCAGCACCCTCTCCGGGACAGGGGGAGAGCAGTACGTC. This gives the protein CASSTLSGTGGEQYV. V and J are TRBV5-6 and TRBJ2-7; 11 nucleotides match TRBD1. CDR1 and CDR2 (germline): SGHDT, YYEEEE. Trimming removed 4 bases from V and 7 bases from J; junction bases left unmatched: 10. The CDR3 has 15 residues.

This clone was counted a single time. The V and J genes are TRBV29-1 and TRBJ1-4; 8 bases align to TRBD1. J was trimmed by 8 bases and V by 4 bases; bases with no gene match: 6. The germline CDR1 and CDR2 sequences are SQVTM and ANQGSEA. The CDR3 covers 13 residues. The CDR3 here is CSVGNRGEEKLFF. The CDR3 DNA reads TGCAGCGTTGGGAACAGGGGGGAGGAAAAACTGTTTTTT.

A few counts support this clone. CDR3 in amino acids: CASSTLQGNQETQYF. CDR3 DNA sequence: TGTGCCAGTAGTACCCTTCAGGGGAACCAAGAGACCCAGTACTTC. This chain connects TRBV19 to TRBJ2-5; D is perhaps TRBD1 (6 bases). Trimming cost V 4 bases and J 0 bases, with 12 bases left between them. This CDR3 is built from 15 residues. Germline lookup yields CDR1 LNHDA and CDR2 SQIVND (reference sequence).

In DNA form, the CDR3 reads TGTGCCAGCAGAGGCAGTAGGCGGTCTAACACTGAAGCTTTCTTT. Protein product: CASRGSRRSNTEAFF. V is TRBV6-5 and J is TRBJ1-1; no reliable D call. V was shortened by 6 bases and J by 2 bases, with 16 bases between the two germline ends. CDR1 and CDR2 (germline): MNHEY, SVGAGI. The CDR3 contains 15 residues.

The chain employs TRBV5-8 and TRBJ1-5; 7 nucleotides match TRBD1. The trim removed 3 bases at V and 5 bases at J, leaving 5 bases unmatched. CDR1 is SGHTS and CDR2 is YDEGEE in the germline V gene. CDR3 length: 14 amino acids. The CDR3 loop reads CASSSGQRYQPQHF. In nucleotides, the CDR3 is TGTGCCAGCAGCTCGGGACAGCGTTATCAGCCCCAGCATTTT.

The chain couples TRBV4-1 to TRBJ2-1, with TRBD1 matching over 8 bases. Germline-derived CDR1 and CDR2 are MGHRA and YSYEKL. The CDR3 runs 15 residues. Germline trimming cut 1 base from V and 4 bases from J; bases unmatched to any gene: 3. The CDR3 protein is CASSQVTGGYNEQFF. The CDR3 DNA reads TGCGCCAGCAGCCAAGTAACAGGGGGGTACAATGAGCAGTTCTTC.

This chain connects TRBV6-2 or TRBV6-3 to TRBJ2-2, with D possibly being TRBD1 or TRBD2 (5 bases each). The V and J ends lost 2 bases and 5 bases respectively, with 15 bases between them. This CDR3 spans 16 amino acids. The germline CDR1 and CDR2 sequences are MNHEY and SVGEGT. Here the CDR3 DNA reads TGTGCCAGCAGTTACCCAACGACCTGGGGGACCGGGGAGCTGTTTTTT. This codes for CASSYPTTWGTGELFF.

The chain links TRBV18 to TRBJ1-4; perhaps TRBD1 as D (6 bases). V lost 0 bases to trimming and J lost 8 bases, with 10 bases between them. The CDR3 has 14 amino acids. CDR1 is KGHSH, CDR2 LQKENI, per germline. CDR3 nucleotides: TGTGCCAGCTCACCACCGGCAGGGGTGGAAAAACTGTTTTTT. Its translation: CASSPPAGVEKLFF.

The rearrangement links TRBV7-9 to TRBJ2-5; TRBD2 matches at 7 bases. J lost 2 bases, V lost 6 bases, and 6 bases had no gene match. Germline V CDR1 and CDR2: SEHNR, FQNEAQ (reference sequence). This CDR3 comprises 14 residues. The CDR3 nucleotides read TGTGCCAGCAGTCGAGGAGCGGGGCAAGAGACCCAGTACTTC. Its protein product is CASSRGAGQETQYF.

The CDR3 DNA follows: TGCAGTGCTAGTCGACTAGCGGGGGGTAGCACAGATACGCAGTATTTT. It is translated as CSASRLAGGSTDTQYF. V usage is TRBV20-1 and J usage is TRBJ2-3, with 13 bases aligning to TRBD2. The V segment lost 3 bases and the J segment 0 bases; nucleotides outside the gene matches: 3. The germline V gene encodes CDR1 DFQATT and CDR2 SNEGSKA (reference sequence). There are 16 residues in the CDR3.

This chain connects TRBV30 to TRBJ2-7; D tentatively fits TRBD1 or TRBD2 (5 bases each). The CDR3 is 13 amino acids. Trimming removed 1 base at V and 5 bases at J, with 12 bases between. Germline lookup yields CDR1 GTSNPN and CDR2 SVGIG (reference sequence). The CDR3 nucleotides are TGTGCCTGGAGTGGAGGCAGGGAGAACGAGCAGTACTTC. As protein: CAWSGGRENEQYF.

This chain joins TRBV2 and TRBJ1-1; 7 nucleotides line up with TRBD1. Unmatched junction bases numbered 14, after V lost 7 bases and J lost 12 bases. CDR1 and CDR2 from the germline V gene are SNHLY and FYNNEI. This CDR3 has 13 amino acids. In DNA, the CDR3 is TGTGCCAGCATGGAACAGGGGCGAACTGTGACTTTCTTT. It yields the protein CASMEQGRTVTFF.

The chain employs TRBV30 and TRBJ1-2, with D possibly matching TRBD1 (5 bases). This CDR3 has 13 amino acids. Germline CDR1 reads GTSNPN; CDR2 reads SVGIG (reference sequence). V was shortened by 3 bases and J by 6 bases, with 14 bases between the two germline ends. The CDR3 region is CAWRPGGSHGYTF. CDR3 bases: TGTGCCTGGAGGCCCGGGGGAAGCCATGGCTACACCTTC.

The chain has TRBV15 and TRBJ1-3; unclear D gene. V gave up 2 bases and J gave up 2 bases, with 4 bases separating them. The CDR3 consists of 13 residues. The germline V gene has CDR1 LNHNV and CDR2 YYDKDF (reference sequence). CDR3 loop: CATSRTAGNTIYF. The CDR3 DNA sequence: TGTGCCACCAGCAGAACCGCTGGAAACACCATATATTTT.

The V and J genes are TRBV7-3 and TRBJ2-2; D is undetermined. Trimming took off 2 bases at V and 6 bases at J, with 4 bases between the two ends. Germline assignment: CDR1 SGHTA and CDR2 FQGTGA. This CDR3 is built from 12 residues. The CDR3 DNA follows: TGTGCCAGCAGCTTATTTCCCGGGGAGCTGTTTTTT. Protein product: CASSLFPGELFF.

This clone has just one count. The CDR3 DNA reads TGTGCCTGGGACTCCTTTACCCGGGATGAAAAACTGTTTTTT. Translated: CAWDSFTRDEKLFF. This chain uses TRBV30 with TRBJ1-4; no definite D call. The CDR3 spans 14 residues. The V end lost 5 bases, the J end lost 6 bases, and 16 bases lay between the germline ends. Germline loops: CDR1 GTSNPN, CDR2 SVGIG (reference sequence).

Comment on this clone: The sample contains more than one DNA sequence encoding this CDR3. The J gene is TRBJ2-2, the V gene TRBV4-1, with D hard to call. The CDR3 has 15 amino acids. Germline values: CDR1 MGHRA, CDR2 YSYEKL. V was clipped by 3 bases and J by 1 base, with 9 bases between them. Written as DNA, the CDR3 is TGCGCCAGCAGCCAGCCCCTAGTGAACACCGGGGAGCTGTTTTTT. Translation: CASSQPLVNTGELFF.

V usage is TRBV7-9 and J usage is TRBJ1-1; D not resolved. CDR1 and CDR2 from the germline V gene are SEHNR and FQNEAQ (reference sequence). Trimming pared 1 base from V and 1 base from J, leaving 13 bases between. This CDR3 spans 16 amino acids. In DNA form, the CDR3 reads TGTGCCAGCAGCTTAGTCGGACTTTCTCCGAACACTGAAGCTTTCTTT. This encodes CASSLVGLSPNTEAFF.

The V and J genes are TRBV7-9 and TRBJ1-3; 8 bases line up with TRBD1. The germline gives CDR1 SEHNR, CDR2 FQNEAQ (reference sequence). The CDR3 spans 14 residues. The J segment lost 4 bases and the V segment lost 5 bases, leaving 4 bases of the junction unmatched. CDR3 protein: CASSLGQGGNTIYF. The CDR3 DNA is TGTGCCAGCAGCCTAGGACAGGGAGGAAACACCATATATTTT.

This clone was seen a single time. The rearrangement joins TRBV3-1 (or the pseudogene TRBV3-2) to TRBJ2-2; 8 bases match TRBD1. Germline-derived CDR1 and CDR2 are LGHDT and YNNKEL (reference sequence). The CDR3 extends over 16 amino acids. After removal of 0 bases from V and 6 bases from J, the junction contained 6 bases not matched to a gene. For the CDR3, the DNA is TGTGCCAGCAGCCAAGAACTTGGACAGGGTTCCGGGGAGCTGTTTTTT. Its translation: CASSQELGQGSGELFF.

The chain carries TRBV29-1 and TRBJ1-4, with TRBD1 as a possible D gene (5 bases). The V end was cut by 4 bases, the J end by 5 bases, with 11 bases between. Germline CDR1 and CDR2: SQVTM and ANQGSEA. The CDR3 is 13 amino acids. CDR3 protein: CSVAGTDNEKLFF. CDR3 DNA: TGCAGCGTTGCAGGGACGGACAATGAAAAACTGTTTTTT.

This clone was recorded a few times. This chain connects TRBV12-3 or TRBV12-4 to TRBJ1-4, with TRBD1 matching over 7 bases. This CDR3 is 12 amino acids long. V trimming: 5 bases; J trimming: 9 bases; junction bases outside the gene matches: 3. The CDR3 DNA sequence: TGTGCCAGCAGTACAGGGGACAAAAAACTGTTTTTT. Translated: CASSTGDKKLFF.

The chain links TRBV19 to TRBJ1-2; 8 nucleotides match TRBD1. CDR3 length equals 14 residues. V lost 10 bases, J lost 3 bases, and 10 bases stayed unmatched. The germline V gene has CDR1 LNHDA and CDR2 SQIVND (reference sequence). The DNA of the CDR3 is TGTGCCACCTTGGACAGGGCGGGCGACTATGGCTACACCTTC. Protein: CATLDRAGDYGYTF.